The 4 T cell receptor beta chains below were found in one sample sequenced in a study of patients and donors after allogeneic stem cell transplantation. TCRdb re-derived calls from the RT-PCR reads in MiXCR, one entry per CDR3 protein. The repertoire consists of 28,000 or so distinct CDR3 sequences, with under 7.5% occurring once and the leading ten covering about a third. Sequenced material: blood, either unsorted or a sorted T cell fraction (not recorded which). These receptor sequences come from a human donor who was either an allogeneic HSCT recipient or a stem cell or donor lymphocyte infusion donor (not recorded which). It is not recorded whose cells these are; they may come from a transplant donor.

This clonotype was counted ten times or more. This chain connects TRBV19 to TRBJ1-2; 9 positions agree with TRBD1. Looked up from germline, CDR1 is LNHDA and CDR2 is SQIVND (reference sequence). This CDR3 has 16 residues. Losses at the gene ends were 5 bases for V and 8 bases for J; bases not matched to a gene: 15. DNA of the CDR3: TGTGCCAGTAGTGTATCGGAGGGACAGGGACTTGGGGGCTACACCTTC. Residues: CASSVSEGQGLGGYTF.

With respect to this clonotype: This sequence may be a read error, since a much larger clone differs from it by one base. This chain uses TRBV11-3 with TRBJ2-1; a weak D match, TRBD1 (6 bases). CDR1 SGHNT and CDR2 YENEEA come from the germline V gene. Trimming removed 5 bases from V and 2 bases from J, with 13 bases in between. The CDR3 runs to 15 residues. The CDR3 protein is CASSPQGSPYNEQFF. The CDR3 DNA reads as TGTGCCAGCAGCCCTCAGGGGAGCCCCTACAATGAGCAGTTCTTC.

This clonotype was seen many times. V and J are TRBV29-1 and TRBJ2-1; 13 positions agree with TRBD2. J was trimmed by 0 bases and V by 2 bases; bases with no gene match: 1. The CDR3 consists of 16 residues. Germline CDR1 reads SQVTM; CDR2 reads ANQGSEA. DNA of the CDR3: TGCAGCGTTGAATGGACTAGCGGGAGCTCCTACAATGAGCAGTTCTTC. Its protein product is CSVEWTSGSSYNEQFF.

This clonotype was seen many times. The V and J genes are TRBV7-9 and TRBJ2-3; possible D gene TRBD2, 6 bases. V was clipped by 5 bases and J by 2 bases, with 14 bases between them. There are 15 residues in the CDR3. Germline CDR1 SEHNR, CDR2 FQNEAQ (reference sequence). CDR3 in amino acids: CASSSTGLITDTQYF. CDR3 nucleotide sequence: TGTGCCAGCAGCAGCACGGGACTCATCACAGATACGCAGTATTTT.